Included here is one TCR beta chain sequence, with context. The analysis combined second doses at about 4 or about 12 weeks. The data belong to a study of T cell responses to AZD1222 COVID-19 vaccine. Losses at the gene ends were 0 bases for V and 1 base for J; bases not matched to a gene: 9. Germline V gives CDR1 SGHTA, CDR2 FQGNSA. The CDR3 covers 18 residues. Using immunoSEQ multiplex PCR, the repertoire was profiled, and TCRdb retains in-frame clones only, with some absent. There are around 180,000 clones in the sample; around nine tenths occur only once, and roughly 27% lies in the top ten. V usage is TRBV7-2 and J usage is TRBJ2-3; 8 nucleotides agree with TRBD2. This clonotype was sampled from an adult who received the AZD1222 COVID-19 vaccine. Sequencing was performed on peripheral blood, taken 28 days after the second AZD1222 dose. CDR3 amino acids: CASSLAWGGAGGTDTQYF. The CDR3 nucleotides are TGTGCCAGCAGCTTAGCGTGGGGCGGAGCGGGAGGCACAGATACGCAGTATTTT.